The clone carrying this T cell receptor beta chain was seen a handful of times. Its target is not known. The data stem from a study of vaccination and CD4 T cells after COVID-19. The treatment was: roughly 10-day PBMC culture with coronavirus spike peptide pools or control peptides (ViraFEST assay). After expanding antigen-specific T cells with peptide pools, ViraFEST sequenced their TCRs. Per well, around 2 million PBMCs were cultured in the presence of about 10 IU/ml IL-2 and 10 ug/ml peptide pools. Study results and limitations: Convalescent patients displayed a median around 86% of reactive clones emerging only post-vaccination.

V lost 2 bases, J lost 4 bases, and 13 bases lay in between. The length of the CDR3 is 14 residues. Germline assignment: CDR1 DFQATT and CDR2 SNEGSKA (reference sequence). The Oncomine TCR Beta short-read assay generated sequence data from the DNA of cultured CD4+ T cells. Investigators obtained genomic DNA by extraction from cultured CD4+ T cells. One entry per CDR3 protein, called by TCRdb with MiXCR from the PCR reads. Among over 15,000 distinct CDR3 sequences listed, roughly 30% were seen once. V usage is TRBV20-1 and J usage is TRBJ2-3; possible D gene TRBD2, 6 bases. The sample was cultured CD4+ T cells from blood. The TCR comes from a human donor with COVID-19. Here the CDR3 DNA reads TGCAGTGCTAGACGACTAGGCCAACCAGATACGCAGTATTTT. It yields the protein CSARRLGQPDTQYF.